These 5 T cell receptor beta chains came from one sample sequenced in a study of shared clonotypes between healthy human individuals. The assay was immunoSEQ multiplex PCR, and TCRdb's table has in-frame clones only and misses some. The sample contains fewer than 1.8 million clones, 98% of which appear only once. Sequenced sample: naive CD4+ T cells sorted from blood. The subset here: CD45RA+ positively selected. The receptors here all came from a man aged 25-40 years in good health.

The chain uses TRBV7-3 and TRBJ2-5; D not resolved. Germline CDR1 reads SGHTA; CDR2 reads FQGTGA. V lost 4 bases, J lost 2 bases, and 8 bases lay in between. The CDR3 is 13 residues long. CDR3 in amino acids: CASSSMAQETQYF. The CDR3 coding sequence is TGTGCCAGCAGCTCGATGGCGCAAGAGACCCAGTACTTC.

The rearrangement uses TRBV6-5 and TRBJ2-3, with TRBD1 matching over 7 bases. This CDR3 spans 14 amino acids. V lost 6 bases and J lost 2; bases outside the gene matches: 5. Germline values: CDR1 MNHEY, CDR2 SVGAGI. CDR3 coding DNA: TGTGCCAGCAGACACAGGGGTACCACAGATACGCAGTATTTT. This gives the protein CASRHRGTTDTQYF.

This clone showed up just a few times. This chain links TRBV19 with TRBJ1-5; D gene ambiguous. The CDR3 covers 12 residues. The germline V gene encodes CDR1 LNHDA and CDR2 SQIVND (reference sequence). Trimming stripped 6 bases from V and 4 bases from J, with 7 bases between. The CDR3 protein is CASRPTNQPQHF. The CDR3 nucleotides read TGTGCCAGTAGACCAACTAATCAGCCCCAGCATTTT. The whole variable domain, remainder taken from reference TRBV19 and TRBJ1-5, is DGGITQSPKYLFRKEGQNVTLSCEQNLNHDAMYWYRQDPGQGLRLIYYSQIVNDFQKGDIAEGYSVSREKKESFPLTVTSAQKNPTAFYLCASRPTNQPQHFGDGTRLSIL.

The genes are TRBV27 and TRBJ2-7; 7 bases line up with TRBD1. From germline, CDR1 is MNHEY and CDR2 SMNVEV (reference sequence). CDR3 length: 14 amino acids. With 5 bases clipped from V and 5 bases from J, the junction kept 9 bases outside the gene matches. The CDR3 DNA sequence: TGTGCCAGCAGTGGGGGACAGCACTTTCACGAGCAGTACTTC. The encoded protein is CASSGGQHFHEQYF.

About this clone itself: In the same sample, other DNA sequences code for this CDR3. The genes are TRBV28 and TRBJ2-5, with D tentatively TRBD2 (5 bases). The V end lost 3 bases, the J end lost 5 bases, and 10 bases lay between the germline ends. The CDR3 runs to 13 residues. Germline CDR1 and CDR2: MDHEN and SYDVKM. The CDR3 loop reads CASSFRLAETQYF. In DNA form, the CDR3 reads TGTGCCAGCAGTTTTCGGCTAGCCGAGACCCAGTACTTC.